Below, 21 T cell receptor beta chains from the same sample are listed, as sequenced in a study of shared clonotypes between healthy human individuals. Produced via immunoSEQ multiplex PCR; TCRdb's table is partial and in-frame only. The sample holds a few hundred thousand clones, over 60% seen once. The specimen was memory CD4+ T cells sorted from blood. The sample's subset: CD45RA-negative fraction. Receptors originate from a man aged 25 to 45 in good health.

This chain uses TRBV7-2 with TRBJ2-5; 15 bases match TRBD2. V lost 5 bases and J lost 5; bases outside the gene matches: 3. Germline lookup yields CDR1 SGHTA and CDR2 FQGNSA. The CDR3 loop spans 15 amino acids. CDR3 nucleotide sequence: TGTGCCAGCAGCCCGGGACTAGCGGGAGGCGAGACCCAGTACTTC. This codes for CASSPGLAGGETQYF.

The CDR3: CASSLGTTTEGETQYF. The CDR3 region has the DNA TGTGCCAGCAGCTTAGGGACGACGACCGAGGGGGAGACCCAGTACTTC. This sequence joins TRBV7-9 and TRBJ2-5, with D tentatively TRBD1 or TRBD2 (5 bases each). There are 16 residues in the CDR3. Trimming took 1 base from V and 5 from J, leaving 17 bases between them. The germline CDR1 and CDR2 sequences are SEHNR and FQNEAQ (reference sequence).

This sequence joins TRBV7-2 and TRBJ1-1, with a weak D call TRBD1 (5 bases). Trimming pared 3 bases from V and 3 bases from J, leaving 11 bases between. CDR3 length: 14 residues. Per germline, CDR1 SGHTA and CDR2 FQGNSA. The CDR3 DNA reads TGTGCCAGCAGCTTGGATGGGGCAGACACTGAAGCTTTCTTT. This translates into CASSLDGADTEAFF.

As concerns this clone: The junction and the germline gene differ at one end; a read error may be behind it. The V gene is TRBV18, the J gene TRBJ2-1; 10 bases are a match to TRBD2. There are 17 residues in the CDR3. Germline V gene data show CDR1 as KGHSH and CDR2 as LQKENI. The DNA for the CDR3 is TGTGCCAGCTCACCATCCCACCCAGTTTCAGCGGGAGGGCCTACCCTCTTC. This translates into CASSPSHPVSAGGPTLF.

The gene calls are TRBV7-9 and TRBJ2-6; TRBD2 is a possible D gene (5 bases). Germline values: CDR1 SEHNR, CDR2 FQNEAQ (reference sequence). This CDR3 region has 18 residues. The V and J ends lost 9 bases and 0 bases respectively, with 21 bases between them. Here the CDR3 reads CASTYRGRTSSGANVLTF. CDR3 in DNA: TGTGCCAGTACTTACCGAGGGCGGACGAGCTCTGGGGCCAACGTCCTGACTTTC.

This clone was seen only once. The V gene is TRBV10-3, the J gene TRBJ2-7, with TRBD1 matching 8 bases. Germline loops: CDR1 ENHRY, CDR2 SYGVKD. This CDR3 has 14 residues. After removal of 6 bases from V and 7 bases from J, the junction contained 11 bases not matched to a gene. For the CDR3, the DNA is TGTGCCATCAGATCCGGGACAGGCACTCGGGAGCAGTACTTC. As protein: CAIRSGTGTREQYF.

In this sample, this clone turned up many times. V and J are TRBV5-4 and TRBJ2-1; D might be TRBD2 (5 bases). Germline V lookup: CDR1 SGHNT, CDR2 YYREEE (reference sequence). With 5 bases removed from V and 8 bases from J, the gap between germline ends came to 14 bases. This CDR3 has 13 amino acids. The CDR3 region has the DNA TGTGCCAGCAGAGGGCGGGTACGCGATGAGCAGTTCTTC. Its translation is CASRGRVRDEQFF.

The chain's CDR3 is CASSLSTGTGAREQYF. In DNA form, the CDR3 reads TGTGCCAGCAGCTTATCTACCGGGACAGGGGCCCGCGAGCAGTACTTC. V and J are TRBV7-2 and TRBJ2-7, with TRBD1 identical over 10 bases. J was trimmed by 6 bases and V by 2 bases; bases with no gene match: 10. CDR3 length: 16 amino acids. Germline CDR1 SGHTA, CDR2 FQGNSA.

The CDR3 DNA sequence: TGTGCCAGCAGTGTCAGGATTGGGTCGTATCAGCCCCAGCATTTT. This codes for CASSVRIGSYQPQHF. This rearrangement joins TRBV28 to TRBJ1-5; D not certain. This CDR3 contains 15 residues. Germline V CDR1 and CDR2: MDHEN, SYDVKM. Between the trimmed V and J ends, which lost 5 bases and 5 bases, there was a span of 16 bases.

CDR3 loop: CASSIGLRFSDTQYF. In DNA, the CDR3 is TGTGCCAGTAGTATAGGTTTGAGGTTCTCAGATACGCAGTATTTT. This chain uses TRBV19 with TRBJ2-3; D not resolved. Trimming took 1 base from V and 4 from J, leaving 12 bases between them. This CDR3 spans 15 amino acids. Germline V lookup: CDR1 LNHDA, CDR2 SQIVND (reference sequence). The full variable domain, its missing parts supplied by reference TRBV19 and TRBJ2-3, is DGGITQSPKYLFRKEGQNVTLSCEQNLNHDAMYWYRQDPGQGLRLIYYSQIVNDFQKGDIAEGYSVSREKKESFPLTVTSAQKNPTAFYLCASSIGLRFSDTQYFGPGTRLTVL.

V gene TRBV18 combines with J gene TRBJ2-1; 13 nucleotides agree with TRBD2. CDR1 is KGHSH, CDR2 LQKENI, per germline. CDR3 length: 15 amino acids. V dropped 3 bases and J dropped 6; count of bases not matched to a gene: 2. The CDR3 nucleotides read TGTGCCAGCTCACCTAGACTAGCGGGAGGCAATGAGCAGTTCTTC. Translation: CASSPRLAGGNEQFF.

The rearrangement uses TRBV29-1 and TRBJ2-2; tentatively, D is TRBD1 (6 bases). V was clipped by 7 bases and J by 6 bases, with 18 bases between them. This CDR3 is built from 14 residues. The germline CDR1 and CDR2 sequences are SQVTM and ANQGSEA. As DNA, the CDR3 is TGCAGCGCTGGGGGCAGGGCGAGGGCCGGGGAGCTGTTTTTT. Translating it yields CSAGGRARAGELFF.

This chain links TRBV19 with TRBJ2-7; 12 positions agree with TRBD1. The germline V gene encodes CDR1 LNHDA and CDR2 SQIVND (reference sequence). The CDR3 is made up of 14 amino acids. With 4 bases clipped from V and 7 bases from J, the junction kept 5 bases outside the gene matches. This CDR3 reads CASSTGTGGFEQYF. The CDR3 nucleotides read TGTGCCAGTAGTACCGGGACAGGGGGCTTTGAGCAGTACTTC.

This clone was counted a few times. This chain connects TRBV10-3 to TRBJ2-1, with TRBD2 matching 9 bases. The CDR3 length is 15 residues. The V and J ends lost 4 bases and 9 bases, in that order; junction bases with no gene match: 10. Germline CDR1 reads ENHRY; CDR2 reads SYGVKD. Written as DNA, the CDR3 is TGTGCCATCAGTGTGGGCGGGAGGGCCCCAAGTGAGCAGTTCTTC. Translated: CAISVGGRAPSEQFF.

The rearrangement joins TRBV7-7 to TRBJ2-3, with 12 bases fitting TRBD2. The germline CDR1 and CDR2 sequences are SSHAT and FNYEAQ (reference sequence). CDR3 length equals 16 residues. After removal of 5 bases from V and 6 bases from J, the junction contained 9 bases not matched to a gene. The CDR3, as DNA: TGTGCCAGCAGCCCGCGACTAGCGGGAGTCGGGGATACGCAGTATTTT. Its translation: CASSPRLAGVGDTQYF. The whole variable domain, remainder taken from reference TRBV7-7 and TRBJ2-3, is GAGVSQSPRYKVTKRGQDVTLRCDPISSHATLYWYQQALGQGPEFLTYFNYEAQPDKSGLPSDRFSAERPEGSISTLTIQRTEQRDSAMYRCASSPRLAGVGDTQYFGPGTRLTVL.

This chain uses TRBV5-4 with TRBJ2-7; 14 bases fit TRBD2. The CDR3 runs to 16 residues. CDR1 is SGHNT, CDR2 YYREEE, per germline (reference sequence). V trimming: 6 bases; J trimming: 3 bases; junction bases outside the gene matches: 8. The CDR3 protein is CASKPGLAGGHYEQYF. The CDR3 nucleotides read TGTGCCAGCAAACCAGGACTAGCGGGAGGTCACTACGAGCAGTACTTC.

The chain recombines TRBV25-1 with TRBJ2-2, with 11 bases matching TRBD2. V lost 1 base to trimming and J lost 5 bases; unmatched junction nucleotides: 9. This CDR3 contains 18 residues. Per germline, CDR1 MGHDK and CDR2 SYGVNS. The CDR3 sequence is CASSESLAGGPTTGELFF. CDR3 DNA: TGTGCCAGCAGTGAATCATTAGCGGGAGGGCCGACGACCGGGGAGCTGTTTTTT.

The rearrangement joins TRBV19 to TRBJ1-2; 7 bases align to TRBD1. The CDR3 is made up of 14 amino acids. Trimming took 2 bases from V and 4 from J; bases not matched to a gene: 4. Germline assignment: CDR1 LNHDA and CDR2 SQIVND (reference sequence). The CDR3 reads CASSIKAGGYGYTF. The CDR3 DNA follows: TGTGCCAGTAGTATAAAGGCAGGGGGCTATGGCTACACCTTC. The full variable domain, its missing parts supplied by reference TRBV19 and TRBJ1-2, is DGGITQSPKYLFRKEGQNVTLSCEQNLNHDAMYWYRQDPGQGLRLIYYSQIVNDFQKGDIAEGYSVSREKKESFPLTVTSAQKNPTAFYLCASSIKAGGYGYTFGSGTRLTVV.

This clone was recorded once. The chain carries TRBV4-1 and TRBJ2-7; a weak D match, TRBD2 (5 bases). V shed 1 base and J shed 1 base, with 20 bases lying between them. The CDR3 length is 18 residues. The V gene's germline CDR1 is MGHRA and CDR2 YSYEKL. Written as DNA, the CDR3 is TGCGCCAGCAGCCAAGTTGTAGCGTCGGCAGATAGATCCTACGAGCAGTACTTC. Translation gives CASSQVVASADRSYEQYF.

This clone has just a few counts. The rearrangement joins TRBV28 to TRBJ1-3, with 8 nucleotides matching TRBD1. With 5 bases clipped from V and 3 bases from J, the junction kept 9 bases outside the gene matches. Germline assignment: CDR1 MDHEN and CDR2 SYDVKM. The CDR3 spans 16 residues. The CDR3 sequence is CASSDPGTGDGNTIYF. The DNA for the CDR3 is TGTGCCAGCAGTGACCCCGGGACAGGCGATGGAAACACCATATATTTT.

This clone was seen only once. The genes are TRBV25-1 and TRBJ2-7; 7 bases match TRBD2. CDR3 length equals 15 residues. Germline values: CDR1 MGHDK, CDR2 SYGVNS. V gave up 8 bases and J gave up 0 bases; unmatched junction bases: 10. Here the CDR3 DNA reads TGTGCCAGCTCCCTGGGGGGGACGAGCTCCTACGAGCAGTACTTC. Its translation: CASSLGGTSSYEQYF.